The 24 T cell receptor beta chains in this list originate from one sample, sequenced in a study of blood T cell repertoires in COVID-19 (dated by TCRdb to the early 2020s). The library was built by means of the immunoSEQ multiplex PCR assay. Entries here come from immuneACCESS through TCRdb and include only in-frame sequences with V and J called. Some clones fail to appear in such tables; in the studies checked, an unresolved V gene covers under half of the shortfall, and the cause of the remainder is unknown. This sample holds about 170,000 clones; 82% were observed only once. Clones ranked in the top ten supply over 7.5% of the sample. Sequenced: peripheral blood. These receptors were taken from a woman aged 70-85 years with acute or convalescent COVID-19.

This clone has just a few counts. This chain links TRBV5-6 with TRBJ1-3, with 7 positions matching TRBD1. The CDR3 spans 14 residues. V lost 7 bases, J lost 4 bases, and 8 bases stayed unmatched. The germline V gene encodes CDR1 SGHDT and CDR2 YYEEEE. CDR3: CASEGAFGGNTIYF. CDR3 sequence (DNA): TGTGCCAGCGAGGGGGCGTTCGGAGGAAACACCATATATTTT.

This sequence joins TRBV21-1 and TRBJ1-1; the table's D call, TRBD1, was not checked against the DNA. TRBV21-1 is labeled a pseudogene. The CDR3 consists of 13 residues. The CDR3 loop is CATLKQGATEAFF. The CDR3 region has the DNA TGTGCCACCTTGAAACAGGGGGCTACTGAAGCTTTCTTT.

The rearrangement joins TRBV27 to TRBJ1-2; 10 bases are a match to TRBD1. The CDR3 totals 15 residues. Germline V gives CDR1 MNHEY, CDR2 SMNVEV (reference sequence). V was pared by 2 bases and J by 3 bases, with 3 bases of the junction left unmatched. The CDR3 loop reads CASSLRGQGDYGYTF. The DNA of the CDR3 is TGTGCCAGCAGTTTACGTGGACAGGGGGACTATGGCTACACCTTC.

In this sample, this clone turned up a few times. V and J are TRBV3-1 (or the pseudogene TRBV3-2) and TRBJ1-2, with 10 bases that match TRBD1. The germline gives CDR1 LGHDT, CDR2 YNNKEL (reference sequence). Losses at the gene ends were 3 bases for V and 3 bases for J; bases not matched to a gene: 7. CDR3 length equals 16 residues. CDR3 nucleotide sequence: TGTGCCAGCAGCCACCTAACCGGGACAGGGGACTATGGCTACACCTTC. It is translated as CASSHLTGTGDYGYTF.

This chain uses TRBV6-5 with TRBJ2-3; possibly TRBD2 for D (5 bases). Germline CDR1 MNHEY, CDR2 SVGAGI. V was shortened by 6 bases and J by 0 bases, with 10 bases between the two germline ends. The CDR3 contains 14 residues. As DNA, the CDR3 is TGTGCCAGCAGGACGACGGGGAGCACAGATACGCAGTATTTT. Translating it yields CASRTTGSTDTQYF.

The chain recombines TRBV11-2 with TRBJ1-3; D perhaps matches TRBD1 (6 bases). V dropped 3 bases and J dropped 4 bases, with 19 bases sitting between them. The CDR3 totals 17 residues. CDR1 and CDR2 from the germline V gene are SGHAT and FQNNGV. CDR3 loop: CASSFSGAGVAGNTIYF. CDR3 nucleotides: TGTGCCAGCAGCTTTTCAGGGGCAGGGGTTGCCGGAAACACCATATATTTT.

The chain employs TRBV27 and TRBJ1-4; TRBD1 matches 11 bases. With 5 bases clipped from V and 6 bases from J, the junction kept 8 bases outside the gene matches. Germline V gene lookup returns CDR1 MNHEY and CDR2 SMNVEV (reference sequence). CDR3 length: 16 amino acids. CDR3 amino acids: CASSDLLGQGDEKLFF. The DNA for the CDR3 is TGTGCCAGCAGTGACCTCTTGGGACAGGGGGATGAAAAACTGTTTTTT.

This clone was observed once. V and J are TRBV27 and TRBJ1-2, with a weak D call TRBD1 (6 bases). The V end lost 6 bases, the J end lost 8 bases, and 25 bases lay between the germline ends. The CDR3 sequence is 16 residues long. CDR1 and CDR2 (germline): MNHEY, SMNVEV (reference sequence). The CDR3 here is CASSSPSAGARTGYTF. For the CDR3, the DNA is TGTGCCAGCAGCTCCCCGTCGGCAGGGGCACGGACAGGCTACACCTTC.

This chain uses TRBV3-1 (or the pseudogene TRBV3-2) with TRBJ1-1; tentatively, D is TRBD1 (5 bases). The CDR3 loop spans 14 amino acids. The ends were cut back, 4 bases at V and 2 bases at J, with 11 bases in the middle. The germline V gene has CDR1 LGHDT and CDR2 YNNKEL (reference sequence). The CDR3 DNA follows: TGTGCCAGCAGCCCGCGGGGCGGAAACACTGAAGCTTTCTTT. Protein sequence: CASSPRGGNTEAFF.

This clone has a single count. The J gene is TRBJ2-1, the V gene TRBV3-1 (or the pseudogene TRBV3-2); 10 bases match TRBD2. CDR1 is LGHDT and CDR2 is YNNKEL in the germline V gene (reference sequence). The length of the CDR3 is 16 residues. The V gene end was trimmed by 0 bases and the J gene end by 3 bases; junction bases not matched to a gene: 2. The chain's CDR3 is CASSQEASGSYNEQFF. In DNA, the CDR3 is TGTGCCAGCAGCCAAGAGGCTAGCGGGAGCTACAATGAGCAGTTCTTC.

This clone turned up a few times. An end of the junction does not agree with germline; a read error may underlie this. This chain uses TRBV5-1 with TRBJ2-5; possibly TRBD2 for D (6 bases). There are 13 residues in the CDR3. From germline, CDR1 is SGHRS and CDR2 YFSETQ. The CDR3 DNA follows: TGCGCCAGCAGCGGGGGGACTCTAGAGAGCCAGTACTTC. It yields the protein CASSGGTLESQYF.

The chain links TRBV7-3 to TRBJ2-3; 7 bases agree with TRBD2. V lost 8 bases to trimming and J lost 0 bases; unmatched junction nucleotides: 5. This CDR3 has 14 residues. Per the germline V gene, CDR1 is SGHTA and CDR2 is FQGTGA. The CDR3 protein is CASGWGGSTDTQYF. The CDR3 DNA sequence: TGTGCCAGCGGATGGGGGGGTAGCACAGATACGCAGTATTTT.

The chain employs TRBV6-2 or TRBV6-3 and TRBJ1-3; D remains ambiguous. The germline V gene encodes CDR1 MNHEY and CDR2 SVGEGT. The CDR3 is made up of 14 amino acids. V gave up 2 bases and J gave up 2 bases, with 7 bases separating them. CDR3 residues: CASSYKRTGNTIYF. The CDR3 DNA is TGTGCCAGCAGTTACAAGCGGACTGGAAACACCATATATTTT.

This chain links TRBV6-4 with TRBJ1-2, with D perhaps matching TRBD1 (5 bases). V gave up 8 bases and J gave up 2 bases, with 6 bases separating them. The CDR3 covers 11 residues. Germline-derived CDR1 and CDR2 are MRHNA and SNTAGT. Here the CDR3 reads CASDRNYGYTF. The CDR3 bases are TGTGCCAGCGACAGAAACTATGGCTACACCTTC.

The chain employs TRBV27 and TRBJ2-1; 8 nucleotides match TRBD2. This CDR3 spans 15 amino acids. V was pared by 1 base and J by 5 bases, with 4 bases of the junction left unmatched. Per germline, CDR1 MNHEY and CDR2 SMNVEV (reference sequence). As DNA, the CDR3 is TGTGCCAGCAGTTTATACGGGGGGGCCCACAATGAGCAGTTCTTC. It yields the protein CASSLYGGAHNEQFF.

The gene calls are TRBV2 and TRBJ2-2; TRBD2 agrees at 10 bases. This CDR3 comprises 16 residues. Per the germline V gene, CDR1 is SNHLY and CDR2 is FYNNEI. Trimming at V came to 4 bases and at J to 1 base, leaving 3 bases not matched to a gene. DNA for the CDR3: TGTGCCAGCAGTGGGGCTAGCGGGGGGAACACCGGGGAGCTGTTTTTT. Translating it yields CASSGASGGNTGELFF.

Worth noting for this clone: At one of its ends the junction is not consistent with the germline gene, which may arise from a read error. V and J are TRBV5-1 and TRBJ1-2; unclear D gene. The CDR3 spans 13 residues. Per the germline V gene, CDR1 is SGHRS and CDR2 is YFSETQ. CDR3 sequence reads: CASSFGDQYGYIF. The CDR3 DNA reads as TGCGCCAGCAGCTTCGGAGACCAGTATGGCTACATCTTC.

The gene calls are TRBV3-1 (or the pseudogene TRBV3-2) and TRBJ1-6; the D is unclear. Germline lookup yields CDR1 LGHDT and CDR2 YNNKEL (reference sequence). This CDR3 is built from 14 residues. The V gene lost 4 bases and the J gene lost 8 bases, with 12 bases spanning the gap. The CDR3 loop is CASSRTEHYSPLHF. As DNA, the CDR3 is TGTGCCAGCAGCCGGACTGAACATTATTCACCCCTCCACTTT.

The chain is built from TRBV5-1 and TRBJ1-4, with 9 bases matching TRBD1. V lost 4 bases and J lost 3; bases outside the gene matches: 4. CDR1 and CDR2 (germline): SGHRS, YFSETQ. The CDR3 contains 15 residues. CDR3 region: CASSVGTGSNEKLFF. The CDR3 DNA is TGCGCCAGCAGCGTGGGGACAGGGTCTAATGAAAAACTGTTTTTT. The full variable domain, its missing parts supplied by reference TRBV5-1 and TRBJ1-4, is KAGVTQTPRYLIKTRGQQVTLSCSPISGHRSVSWYQQTPGQGLQFLFEYFSETQRNKGNFPGRFSGRQFSNSRSEMNVSTLELGDSALYLCASSVGTGSNEKLFFGSGTQLSVL.

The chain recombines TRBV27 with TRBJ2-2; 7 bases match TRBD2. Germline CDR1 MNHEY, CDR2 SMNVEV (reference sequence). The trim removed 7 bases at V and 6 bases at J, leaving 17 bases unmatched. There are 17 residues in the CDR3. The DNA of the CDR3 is TGTGCCAGCACTTTTTGGAGTGGGGCGGGAGTAGCCGGGGAGCTGTTTTTT. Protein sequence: CASTFWSGAGVAGELFF.

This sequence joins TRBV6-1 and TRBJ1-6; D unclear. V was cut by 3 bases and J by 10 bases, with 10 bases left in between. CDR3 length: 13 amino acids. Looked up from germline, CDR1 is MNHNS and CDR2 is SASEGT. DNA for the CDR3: TGTGCCAGCAGTGAGGGCAGGATGTCACCCCTCCACTTT. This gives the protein CASSEGRMSPLHF.

Here the CDR3 DNA reads TGTGCCAGCAGCCTAACAGGGAGCAATCAGCCCCAGCATTTT. The encoded protein is CASSLTGSNQPQHF. The chain recombines TRBV5-6 with TRBJ1-5, with a possible D match to TRBD1 (6 bases). V was clipped by 4 bases and J by 1 base, with 9 bases between them. Germline V gene sequence: CDR1 SGHDT, CDR2 YYEEEE. This CDR3 comprises 14 residues.

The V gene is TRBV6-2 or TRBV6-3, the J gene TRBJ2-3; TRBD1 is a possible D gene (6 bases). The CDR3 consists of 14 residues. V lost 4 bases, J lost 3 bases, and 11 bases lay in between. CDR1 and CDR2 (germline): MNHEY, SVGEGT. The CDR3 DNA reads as TGTGCCAGCAGTTTAGGACAGTCGACAGATACGCAGTATTTT. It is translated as CASSLGQSTDTQYF.

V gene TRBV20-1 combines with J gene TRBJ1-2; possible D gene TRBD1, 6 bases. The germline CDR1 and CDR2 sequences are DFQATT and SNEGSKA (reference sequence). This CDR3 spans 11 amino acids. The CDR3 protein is CAAGANYGYTF. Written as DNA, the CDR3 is TGCGCGGCAGGGGCCAACTATGGCTACACCTTC.